Each of the 27 T cell receptor beta chains below was sequenced from the same sample in a study of radiotherapy plus CTLA-4 blockade in lung cancer. Only in-frame clones appear in the TCRdb table, and some are missing; sequencing was by immunoSEQ multiplex PCR. This table has about 98,000 clones, about 81% appearing once. This specimen was peripheral blood, taken from a patient treated with radiotherapy plus ipilimumab. Receptors originate from a human donor with non-small cell lung cancer who had a partial response to radiotherapy plus ipilimumab.

The chain couples TRBV6-1 to TRBJ2-5; 7 positions agree with TRBD1. V was clipped by 5 bases and J by 4 bases; unmatched bases: 7. This CDR3 region has 14 residues. Per the germline V gene, CDR1 is MNHNS and CDR2 is SASEGT. The DNA of the CDR3 is TGTGCCAGCAGTCCCAACAGGGGATCAGAGACCCAGTACTTC. Translating it yields CASSPNRGSETQYF.

The chain carries TRBV14 and TRBJ2-3; the match to TRBD2 covers 13 bases. Germline CDR1 and CDR2: SGHDN and FVKESK. V was pared by 4 bases and J by 6 bases, with 7 bases of the junction left unmatched. There are 16 residues in the CDR3. The CDR3 nucleotides read TGTGCCAGCAGCCCCCGACTAGCGGGAGGATTGGATACGCAGTATTTT. Translating it yields CASSPRLAGGLDTQYF.

The chain links TRBV7-9 to TRBJ2-7; 12 bases are shared with TRBD2. The J segment lost 4 bases and the V segment lost 3 bases, leaving 4 bases of the junction unmatched. CDR1 and CDR2 (germline): SEHNR, FQNEAQ (reference sequence). CDR3 length: 15 amino acids. The CDR3 DNA reads TGTGCCAGCAGCTTGACCGGGACTAGCGGGTACGAGCAGTACTTC. Protein product: CASSLTGTSGYEQYF.

The chain has TRBV28 and TRBJ1-1, with D uncertain. Germline CDR1 MDHEN, CDR2 SYDVKM. This CDR3 spans 15 amino acids. V was clipped by 2 bases and J by 1 base, with 11 bases between them. The CDR3 reads CASSLPLAGNTEAFF. DNA for the CDR3: TGTGCCAGCAGTTTACCCCTGGCAGGGAACACTGAAGCTTTCTTT.

This clone was observed once. This chain connects TRBV7-9 to TRBJ2-5; a possible D gene is TRBD1 (6 bases). Germline V CDR1 and CDR2: SEHNR, FQNEAQ (reference sequence). Trimming removed 1 base from V and 5 bases from J, with 20 bases in between. This CDR3 contains 17 residues. The CDR3 sequence is CASSLDPRGLAGETQYF. CDR3 nucleotides: TGTGCCAGCAGCTTAGATCCCAGGGGTCTAGCTGGGGAGACCCAGTACTTC.

The chain recombines TRBV18 with TRBJ1-2; D gene uncertain. Trimming removed 2 bases at V and 2 bases at J, with 12 bases between. Germline V gives CDR1 KGHSH, CDR2 LQKENI. This CDR3 is built from 15 residues. The chain's CDR3 is CASSPLSLLNYGYTF. CDR3 nucleotide sequence: TGTGCCAGCTCACCATTATCTCTACTCAACTATGGCTACACCTTC.

The chain combines TRBV11-1 with TRBJ2-7; 8 bases map to TRBD2. CDR3 length: 17 residues. V lost 1 base to trimming and J lost 0 bases; unmatched junction nucleotides: 8. CDR1 is SGHAT and CDR2 is FQDESV in the germline V gene (reference sequence). The CDR3 reads CASSLGSSGYTSYEQYF. In nucleotides, the CDR3 is TGTGCCAGCAGCTTAGGGTCTAGCGGGTACACCTCCTACGAGCAGTACTTC.

The V call is TRBV28, the J call TRBJ2-5; 9 bases map to TRBD2. J was trimmed by 2 bases and V by 7 bases; bases with no gene match: 11. Germline assignment: CDR1 MDHEN and CDR2 SYDVKM. There are 16 residues in the CDR3. This CDR3 reads CASKGGTSRRQETQYF. In nucleotides, the CDR3 is TGTGCCAGCAAGGGGGGGACTAGCCGAAGACAAGAGACCCAGTACTTC.

The rearrangement joins TRBV2 to TRBJ1-4; 10 bases line up with TRBD1. There are 16 residues in the CDR3. With 6 bases clipped from V and 4 bases from J, the junction kept 8 bases outside the gene matches. Germline V CDR1 and CDR2: SNHLY, FYNNEI. The CDR3 bases are TGTGCCAGCAGACAAGGTCGGACAGGGGGTAATGAAAAACTGTTTTTT. Its translation is CASRQGRTGGNEKLFF.

The J gene is TRBJ2-1, the V gene TRBV7-3; D not certain. V was pared by 3 bases and J by 7 bases, with 16 bases between. CDR1 is SGHTA, CDR2 FQGTGA, per germline. This CDR3 has 15 amino acids. CDR3 in amino acids: CASSFSQTESNEQFF. DNA of the CDR3: TGTGCCAGCAGCTTCTCACAGACCGAGTCGAATGAGCAGTTCTTC. The entire variable domain, with the rest obtained from reference TRBV7-3 and TRBJ2-1, is as follows: GAGVSQTPSNKVTEKGKYVELRCDPISGHTALYWYRQSLGQGPEFLIYFQGTGAADDSGLPNDRFFAVRPEGSVSTLKIQRTERGDSAVYLCASSFSQTESNEQFFGPGTRLTVL.

This clone showed up just once. The chain is built from TRBV6-6 and TRBJ2-5; 8 bases map to TRBD1. Germline V gives CDR1 MNHNY, CDR2 SVGAGI (reference sequence). V dropped 6 bases and J dropped 6; count of bases not matched to a gene: 6. This CDR3 comprises 13 residues. The CDR3 protein is CASSPGGGKTQYF. CDR3 DNA: TGTGCCAGCAGCCCAGGGGGCGGGAAGACCCAGTACTTC.

This chain links TRBV19 with TRBJ2-3; 7 bases agree with TRBD2. The CDR3 extends over 13 amino acids. Losses at the gene ends were 10 bases for V and 2 bases for J; bases not matched to a gene: 6. Germline values: CDR1 LNHDA, CDR2 SQIVND (reference sequence). Here the CDR3 DNA reads TGTGCCACTGGGGGGGAGAACACAGATACGCAGTATTTT. It yields the protein CATGGENTDTQYF.

V and J are TRBV19 and TRBJ2-1, with 9 positions matching TRBD2. CDR3 size: 16 residues. V was clipped by 5 bases and J by 4 bases; unmatched bases: 9. CDR1 is LNHDA and CDR2 is SQIVND in the germline V gene (reference sequence). In DNA form, the CDR3 reads TGTGCCAGTAGTCCCAGACTAGCGGAGAGTTACAATGAGCAGTTCTTC. Translating gives CASSPRLAESYNEQFF.

The chain couples TRBV7-2 to TRBJ2-1; tentative D call: TRBD2 (6 bases). Germline V gives CDR1 SGHTA, CDR2 FQGNSA. The CDR3 is 14 residues long. The V and J ends lost 10 bases and 5 bases respectively, with 18 bases between them. CDR3: CATNGGVFNNEQFF. For the CDR3, the DNA is TGTGCCACAAACGGGGGTGTCTTCAACAATGAGCAGTTCTTC. The whole variable domain, filled in from reference TRBV7-2 and TRBJ2-1, reads GAGVSQSPSNKVTEKGKDVELRCDPISGHTALYWYRQSLGQGLEFLIYFQGNSAPDKSGLPSDRFSAERTGGSVSTLTIQRTQQEDSAVYLCATNGGVFNNEQFFGPGTRLTVL.

CDR3 residues: CASTGTGAPNTEAFF. The CDR3, as DNA: TGTGCCAGTACCGGGACAGGGGCCCCGAACACTGAAGCTTTCTTT. The chain carries TRBV19 and TRBJ1-1; 10 bases align to TRBD1. The CDR3 runs 15 residues. The V and J ends lost 7 bases and 1 base, in that order; junction bases with no gene match: 6. Per germline, CDR1 LNHDA and CDR2 SQIVND (reference sequence).

This clone was picked up a small number of times. The V gene is TRBV7-9, the J gene TRBJ2-5; D ambiguous. CDR3 length: 13 residues. Germline V lookup: CDR1 SEHNR, CDR2 FQNEAQ (reference sequence). V lost 1 base and J 2 bases, leaving 5 bases between the germline ends. The CDR3 nucleotides read TGTGCCAGCAGCTTAGGGCCGCAAGAGACCCAGTACTTC. This encodes CASSLGPQETQYF.

The genes are TRBV5-1 and TRBJ2-3, with no clear D. This CDR3 has 15 amino acids. V was shortened by 4 bases and J by 0 bases, with 12 bases between the two germline ends. The germline gives CDR1 SGHRS, CDR2 YFSETQ. As DNA, the CDR3 is TGCGCCAGCAGCCCCCTCTTCACTAGCACAGATACGCAGTATTTT. This encodes CASSPLFTSTDTQYF.

The chain recombines TRBV28 with TRBJ1-1; 8 positions agree with TRBD1. With 2 bases clipped from V and 7 bases from J, the junction kept 3 bases outside the gene matches. Looked up from germline, CDR1 is MDHEN and CDR2 is SYDVKM. The CDR3 is made up of 13 amino acids. The CDR3 region is CASSLLQGDEAFF. In nucleotides, the CDR3 is TGTGCCAGCAGTTTACTACAGGGGGATGAAGCTTTCTTT.

This clone was found a few times. The chain is built from TRBV7-8 and TRBJ2-1; 9 nucleotides line up with TRBD2. After removal of 1 base from V and 4 bases from J, the junction contained 2 bases not matched to a gene. Germline V gene lookup returns CDR1 SGHVS and CDR2 FQNEAQ. The CDR3 is 15 amino acids. CDR3 nucleotide sequence: TGTGCCAGCAGCTTAGGACTAGCGGAATACAATGAGCAGTTCTTC. This encodes CASSLGLAEYNEQFF.

This chain connects TRBV5-1 to TRBJ1-2; weak D call: TRBD1 (5 bases). Germline CDR1 reads SGHRS; CDR2 reads YFSETQ. This CDR3 is 14 amino acids long. The V gene lost 2 bases and the J gene lost 2 bases, with 10 bases spanning the gap. CDR3 protein: CASSFLDKNYGYTF. For the CDR3, the DNA is TGCGCCAGCAGCTTCCTGGACAAAAACTATGGCTACACCTTC.

V gene TRBV4-1 combines with J gene TRBJ2-2; 13 bases are shared with TRBD2. This CDR3 is built from 18 residues. CDR1 is MGHRA and CDR2 is YSYEKL in the germline V gene. After removal of 3 bases from V and 6 bases from J, the junction contained 10 bases not matched to a gene. The CDR3: CASSQGLAGSPTSGELFF. The CDR3 DNA follows: TGCGCCAGCAGCCAGGGACTAGCGGGGAGTCCCACGTCCGGGGAGCTGTTTTTT.

V is TRBV7-3 and J is TRBJ2-2, with 11 bases that match TRBD1. V shed 0 bases, J shed 5 bases, and the junction held 5 bases outside the gene matches. From germline, CDR1 is SGHTA and CDR2 FQGTGA. This CDR3 comprises 17 residues. The CDR3 protein is CASSLTRDRGATGELFF. The CDR3 DNA reads as TGTGCCAGCAGCTTAACCCGGGACAGGGGGGCAACCGGGGAGCTGTTTTTT.

This clone turned up a few times. This chain joins TRBV6-5 and TRBJ2-2; the match to TRBD2 covers 8 bases. In germline, CDR1 is MNHEY, CDR2 SVGAGI. The CDR3 contains 15 residues. V trimming: 3 bases; J trimming: 9 bases; junction bases outside the gene matches: 9. The CDR3 DNA reads as TGTGCCAGCAGTTATCGTCTGGCGGGAGGATGGGAGCTGTTTTTT. Its translation is CASSYRLAGGWELFF.

The V gene is TRBV5-1, the J gene TRBJ2-1; D might be TRBD1 (7 bases). V lost 2 bases and J 2 bases, leaving 11 bases between the germline ends. Germline V gives CDR1 SGHRS, CDR2 YFSETQ. The CDR3 contains 15 residues. CDR3 sequence reads: CASSLGGGTYNEQFF. The CDR3 coding sequence is TGCGCCAGCAGCTTAGGAGGGGGCACCTACAATGAGCAGTTCTTC.

The chain uses TRBV5-1 and TRBJ2-4, with 11 positions matching TRBD1. This CDR3 is built from 17 residues. J lost 4 bases, V lost 0 bases, and 6 bases had no gene match. The germline V gene has CDR1 SGHRS and CDR2 YFSETQ. The CDR3 bases are TGCGCCAGCAGCTTGGCCCCACGGGACAGGGGGAAAAACATTCAGTACTTC. Amino acid sequence: CASSLAPRDRGKNIQYF.

V gene TRBV11-2 combines with J gene TRBJ1-2, with TRBD1 matching over 7 bases. This CDR3 has 13 amino acids. V shed 3 bases, J shed 2 bases, and the junction held 0 bases outside the gene matches. Germline V gives CDR1 SGHAT, CDR2 FQNNGV. CDR3 bases: TGTGCCAGCAGCTTGGGACAGAACTATGGCTACACCTTC. This encodes CASSLGQNYGYTF. The entire variable domain, with the rest obtained from reference TRBV11-2 and TRBJ1-2, is as follows: EAGVAQSPRYKIIEKRQSVAFWCNPISGHATLYWYQQILGQGPKLLIQFQNNGVVDDSQLPKDRFSAERLKGVDSTLKIQPAKLEDSAVYLCASSLGQNYGYTFGSGTRLTVV.

For the CDR3, the DNA is TGTGCCTGGAGTGTACAGCGGGAGGGCCGGTATACGCAGTATTTT. Protein product: CAWSVQREGRYTQYF. The rearrangement links TRBV30 to TRBJ2-3; 10 positions agree with TRBD2. The CDR3 covers 15 residues. CDR1 and CDR2 (germline): GTSNPN, SVGIG (reference sequence). The ends lost 0 bases at V and 7 bases at J; junction bases unmatched: 7.